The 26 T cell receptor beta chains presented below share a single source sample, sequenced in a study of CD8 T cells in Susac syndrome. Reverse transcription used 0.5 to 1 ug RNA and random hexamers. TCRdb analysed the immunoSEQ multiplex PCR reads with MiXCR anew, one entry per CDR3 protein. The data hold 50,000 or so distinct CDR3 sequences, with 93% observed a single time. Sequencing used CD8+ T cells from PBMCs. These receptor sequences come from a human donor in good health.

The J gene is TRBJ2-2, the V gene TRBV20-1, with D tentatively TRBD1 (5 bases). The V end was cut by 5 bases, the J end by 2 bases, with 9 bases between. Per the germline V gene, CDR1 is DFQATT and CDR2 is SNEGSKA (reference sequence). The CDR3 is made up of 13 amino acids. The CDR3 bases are TGCAGTGCTTTTGACAGCAACACCGGGGAGCTGTTTTTT. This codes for CSAFDSNTGELFF.

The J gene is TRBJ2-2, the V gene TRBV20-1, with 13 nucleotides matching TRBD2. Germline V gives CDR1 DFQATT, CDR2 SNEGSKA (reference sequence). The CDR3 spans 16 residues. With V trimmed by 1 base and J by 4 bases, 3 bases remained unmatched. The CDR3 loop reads CSARGLAGGSTGELFF. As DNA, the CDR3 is TGCAGTGCTAGAGGACTAGCGGGAGGTTCCACCGGGGAGCTGTTTTTT.

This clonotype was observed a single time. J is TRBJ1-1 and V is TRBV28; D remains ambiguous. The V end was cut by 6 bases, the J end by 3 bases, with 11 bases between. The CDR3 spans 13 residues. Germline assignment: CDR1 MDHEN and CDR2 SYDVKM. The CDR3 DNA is TGTGCCAGCAGGGTGGACGGATACACTGAAGCTTTCTTT. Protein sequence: CASRVDGYTEAFF.

The CDR3 DNA reads as TGTGCCAGCAGTTTAGACAGGCGGTACACAATTTATGGCTACACCTTC. It yields the protein CASSLDRRYTIYGYTF. The V gene is TRBV28, the J gene TRBJ1-2; D may be TRBD1 (6 bases). Germline CDR1 is MDHEN and CDR2 is SYDVKM. The CDR3 has 16 amino acids. Trimming removed 2 bases at V and 5 bases at J, with 18 bases between.

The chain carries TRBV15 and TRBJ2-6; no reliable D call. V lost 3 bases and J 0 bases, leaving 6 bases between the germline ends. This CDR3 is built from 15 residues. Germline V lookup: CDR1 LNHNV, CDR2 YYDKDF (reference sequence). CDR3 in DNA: TGTGCCACCAGCAGGCTTTTCTCTGGGGCCAACGTCCTGACTTTC. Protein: CATSRLFSGANVLTF.

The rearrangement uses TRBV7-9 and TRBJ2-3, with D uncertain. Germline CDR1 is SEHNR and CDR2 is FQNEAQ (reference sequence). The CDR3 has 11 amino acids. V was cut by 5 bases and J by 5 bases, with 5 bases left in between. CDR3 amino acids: CASSPRDTQYF. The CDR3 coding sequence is TGTGCCAGCAGCCCGAGAGATACGCAGTATTTT.

CDR3 region: CSAHADYPTDTQYF. The CDR3 nucleotides are TGCAGTGCTCATGCGGACTACCCCACAGATACGCAGTATTTT. The V gene is TRBV20-1, the J gene TRBJ2-3; D possibly corresponds to TRBD2 (6 bases). V shed 5 bases and J shed 2 bases, with 14 bases lying between them. Germline V lookup: CDR1 DFQATT, CDR2 SNEGSKA (reference sequence). This CDR3 spans 14 amino acids.

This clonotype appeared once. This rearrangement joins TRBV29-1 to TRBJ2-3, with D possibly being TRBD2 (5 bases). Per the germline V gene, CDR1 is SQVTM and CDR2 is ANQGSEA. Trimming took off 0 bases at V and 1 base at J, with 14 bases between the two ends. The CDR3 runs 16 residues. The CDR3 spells CSVEDPPLRGTDTQYF. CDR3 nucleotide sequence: TGCAGCGTTGAAGATCCTCCGCTGAGGGGCACAGATACGCAGTATTTT.

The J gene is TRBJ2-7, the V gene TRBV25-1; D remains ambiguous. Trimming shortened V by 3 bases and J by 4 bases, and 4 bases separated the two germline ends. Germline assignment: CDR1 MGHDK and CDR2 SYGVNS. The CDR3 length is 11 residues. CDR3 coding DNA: TGTGCCAGCAGTGAGAGGTACGAGCAGTACTTC. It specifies CASSERYEQYF.

The CDR3 sequence: CSVASGTDTQYF. The DNA for the CDR3 is TGCAGCGTTGCGAGCGGCACAGATACGCAGTATTTT. The J gene is TRBJ2-3, the V gene TRBV29-1; unclear D gene. CDR1 is SQVTM and CDR2 is ANQGSEA in the germline V gene. V was pared by 4 bases and J by 1 base, with 6 bases between. The CDR3 length is 12 residues.

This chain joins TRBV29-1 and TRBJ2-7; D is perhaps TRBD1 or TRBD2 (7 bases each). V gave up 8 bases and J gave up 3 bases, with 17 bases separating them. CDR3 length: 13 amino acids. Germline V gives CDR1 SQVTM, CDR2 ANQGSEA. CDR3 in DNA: TGCAGCATACTAACAGGGGACTACTACGAGCAGTACTTC. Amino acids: CSILTGDYYEQYF.

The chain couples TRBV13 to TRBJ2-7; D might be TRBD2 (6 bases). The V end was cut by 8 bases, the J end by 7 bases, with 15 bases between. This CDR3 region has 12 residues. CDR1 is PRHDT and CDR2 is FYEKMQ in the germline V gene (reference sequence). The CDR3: CASGLASGEQYF. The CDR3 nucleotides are TGTGCCAGCGGCCTAGCGTCGGGGGAGCAGTACTTC.

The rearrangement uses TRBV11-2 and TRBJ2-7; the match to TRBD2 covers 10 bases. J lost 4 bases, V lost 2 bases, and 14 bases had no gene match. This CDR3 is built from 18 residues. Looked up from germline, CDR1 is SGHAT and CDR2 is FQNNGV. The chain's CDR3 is CASSLLGEGASGRYEQYF. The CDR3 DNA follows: TGTGCCAGCAGCTTACTCGGGGAGGGAGCTAGCGGGAGATACGAGCAGTACTTC. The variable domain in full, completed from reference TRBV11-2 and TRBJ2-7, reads EAGVAQSPRYKIIEKRQSVAFWCNPISGHATLYWYQQILGQGPKLLIQFQNNGVVDDSQLPKDRFSAERLKGVDSTLKIQPAKLEDSAVYLCASSLLGEGASGRYEQYFGPGTRLTVT.

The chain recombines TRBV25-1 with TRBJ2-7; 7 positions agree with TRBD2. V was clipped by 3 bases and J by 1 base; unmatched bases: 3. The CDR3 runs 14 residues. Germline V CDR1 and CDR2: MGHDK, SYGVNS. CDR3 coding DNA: TGTGCCAGCAGTGAGCGGGAGTATTCCTACGAGCAGTACTTC. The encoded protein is CASSEREYSYEQYF.

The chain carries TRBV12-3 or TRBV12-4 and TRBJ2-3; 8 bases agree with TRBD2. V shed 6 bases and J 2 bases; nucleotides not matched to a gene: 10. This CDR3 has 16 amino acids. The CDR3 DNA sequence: TGTGCCAGCAGCCCTGGAAGCGGGAGTCCCACAGATACGCAGTATTTT. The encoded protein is CASSPGSGSPTDTQYF.

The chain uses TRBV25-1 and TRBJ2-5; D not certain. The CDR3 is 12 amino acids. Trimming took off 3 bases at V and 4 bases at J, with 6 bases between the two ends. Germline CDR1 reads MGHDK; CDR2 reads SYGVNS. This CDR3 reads CASSDARETQYF. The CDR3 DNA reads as TGTGCCAGCAGTGATGCGCGAGAGACCCAGTACTTC.

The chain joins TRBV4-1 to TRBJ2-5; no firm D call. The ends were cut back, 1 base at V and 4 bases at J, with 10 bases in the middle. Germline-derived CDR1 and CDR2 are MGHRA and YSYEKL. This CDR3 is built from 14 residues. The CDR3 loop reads CASSQVGVRETQYF. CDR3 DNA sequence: TGCGCCAGCAGCCAAGTTGGGGTCCGAGAGACCCAGTACTTC.

The CDR3 protein is CASSDGYLNTEAFF. The CDR3 bases are TGTGCCAGCAGCGACGGCTACCTGAACACTGAAGCTTTCTTT. V gene TRBV5-6 combines with J gene TRBJ1-1, with unresolved D. Per the germline V gene, CDR1 is SGHDT and CDR2 is YYEEEE. The CDR3 runs to 14 residues. V was cut by 4 bases and J by 0 bases, with 10 bases left in between.

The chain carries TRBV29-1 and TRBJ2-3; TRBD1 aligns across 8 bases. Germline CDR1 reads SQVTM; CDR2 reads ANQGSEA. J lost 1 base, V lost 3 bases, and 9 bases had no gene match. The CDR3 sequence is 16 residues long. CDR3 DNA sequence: TGCAGCGTTGAGGAAGGCAGGGGGCACCGCACAGATACGCAGTATTTT. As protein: CSVEEGRGHRTDTQYF.

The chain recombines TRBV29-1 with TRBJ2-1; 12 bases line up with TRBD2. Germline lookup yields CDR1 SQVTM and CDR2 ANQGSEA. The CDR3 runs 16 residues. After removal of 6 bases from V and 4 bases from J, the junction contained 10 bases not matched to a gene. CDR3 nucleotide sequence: TGCAGCGTCAAGGAACTAGCGGGAGGACAATACAATGAGCAGTTCTTC. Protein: CSVKELAGGQYNEQFF.

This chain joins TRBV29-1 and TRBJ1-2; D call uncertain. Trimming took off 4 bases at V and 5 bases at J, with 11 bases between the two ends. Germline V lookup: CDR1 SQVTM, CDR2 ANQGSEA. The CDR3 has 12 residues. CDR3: CSVVGGDYGYTF. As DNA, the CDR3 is TGCAGCGTTGTTGGAGGTGATTATGGCTACACCTTC.

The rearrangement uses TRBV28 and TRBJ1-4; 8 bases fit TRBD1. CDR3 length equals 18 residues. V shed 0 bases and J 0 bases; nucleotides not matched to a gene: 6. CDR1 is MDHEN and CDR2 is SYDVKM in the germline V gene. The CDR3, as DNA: TGTGCCAGCAGTTTATGGGCAGGGGGCGGCTCAACTAATGAAAAACTGTTTTTT. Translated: CASSLWAGGGSTNEKLFF.

In nucleotides, the CDR3 is TGTGCCAGTAGCTCAGCGGGAGACTACAATGAGCAGTTCTTC. Its translation: CASSSAGDYNEQFF. The rearrangement links TRBV19 to TRBJ2-1; TRBD2 aligns across 8 bases. Germline V gene lookup returns CDR1 LNHDA and CDR2 SQIVND (reference sequence). Losses at the gene ends were 6 bases for V and 3 bases for J; bases not matched to a gene: 4. CDR3 length: 14 residues.

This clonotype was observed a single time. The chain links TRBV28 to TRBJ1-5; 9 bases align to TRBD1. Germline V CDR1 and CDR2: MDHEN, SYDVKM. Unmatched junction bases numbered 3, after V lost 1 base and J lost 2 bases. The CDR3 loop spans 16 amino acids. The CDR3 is CASSLSTGGRNQPQHF. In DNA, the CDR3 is TGTGCCAGCAGTTTATCTACAGGGGGCCGCAATCAGCCCCAGCATTTT.

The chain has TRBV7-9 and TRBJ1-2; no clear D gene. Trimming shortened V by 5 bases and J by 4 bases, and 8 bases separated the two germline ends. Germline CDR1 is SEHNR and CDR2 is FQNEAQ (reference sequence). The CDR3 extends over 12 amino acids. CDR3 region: CASSPGAYGYTF. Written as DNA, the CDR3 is TGTGCCAGCAGCCCCGGAGCCTATGGCTACACCTTC.

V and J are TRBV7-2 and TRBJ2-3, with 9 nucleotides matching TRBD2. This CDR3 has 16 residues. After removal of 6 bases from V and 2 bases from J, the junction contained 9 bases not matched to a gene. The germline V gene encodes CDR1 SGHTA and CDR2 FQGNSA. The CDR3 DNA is TGTGCCAGCAGTCCGAAGGGCGGGAGGGCCACAGATACGCAGTATTTT. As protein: CASSPKGGRATDTQYF.